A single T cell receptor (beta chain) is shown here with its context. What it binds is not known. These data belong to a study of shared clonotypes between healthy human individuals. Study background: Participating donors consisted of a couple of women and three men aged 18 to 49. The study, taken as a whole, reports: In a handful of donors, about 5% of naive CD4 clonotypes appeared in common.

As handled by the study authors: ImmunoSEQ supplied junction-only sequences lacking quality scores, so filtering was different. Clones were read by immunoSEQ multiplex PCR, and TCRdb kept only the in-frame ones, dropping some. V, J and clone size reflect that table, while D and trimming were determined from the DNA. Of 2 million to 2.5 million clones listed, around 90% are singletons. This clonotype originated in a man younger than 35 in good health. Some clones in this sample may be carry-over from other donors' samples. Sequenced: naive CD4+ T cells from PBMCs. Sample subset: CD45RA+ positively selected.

The CDR3 DNA reads as TGTGCCAGCAGTTTATGGACAGGGCCTGGAAACACCATATATTTT. Translated, it gives CASSLWTGPGNTIYF. The V and J genes are TRBV28 and TRBJ1-3; TRBD1 matches at 7 bases. CDR1 and CDR2 from the germline V gene are MDHEN and SYDVKM. This CDR3 spans 15 amino acids. V dropped 0 bases and J dropped 2; count of bases not matched to a gene: 1.